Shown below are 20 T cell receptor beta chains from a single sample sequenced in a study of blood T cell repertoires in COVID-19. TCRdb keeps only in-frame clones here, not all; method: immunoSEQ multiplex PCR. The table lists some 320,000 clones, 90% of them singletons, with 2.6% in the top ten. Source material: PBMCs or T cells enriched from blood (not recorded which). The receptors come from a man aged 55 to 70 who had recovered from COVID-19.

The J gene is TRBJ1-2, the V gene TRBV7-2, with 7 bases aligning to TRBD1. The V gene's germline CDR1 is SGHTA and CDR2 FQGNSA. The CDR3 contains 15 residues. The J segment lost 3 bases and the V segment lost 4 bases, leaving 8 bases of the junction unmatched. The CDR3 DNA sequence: TGTGCCAGCAGCTCCCAGGGGGGAGGCTACTATGGCTACACCTTC. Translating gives CASSSQGGGYYGYTF.

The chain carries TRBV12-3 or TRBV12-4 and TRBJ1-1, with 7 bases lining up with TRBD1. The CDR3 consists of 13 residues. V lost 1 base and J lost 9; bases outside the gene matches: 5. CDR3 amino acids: CASSLGGQRKAFF. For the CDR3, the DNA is TGTGCCAGCAGTTTAGGGGGACAGAGAAAAGCTTTCTTT.

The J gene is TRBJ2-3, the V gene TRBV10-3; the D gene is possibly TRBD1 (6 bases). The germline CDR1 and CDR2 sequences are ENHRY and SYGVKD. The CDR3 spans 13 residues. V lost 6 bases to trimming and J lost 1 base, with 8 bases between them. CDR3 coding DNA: TGTGCCATCAGCGGACAGCGCACAGATACGCAGTATTTT. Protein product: CAISGQRTDTQYF.

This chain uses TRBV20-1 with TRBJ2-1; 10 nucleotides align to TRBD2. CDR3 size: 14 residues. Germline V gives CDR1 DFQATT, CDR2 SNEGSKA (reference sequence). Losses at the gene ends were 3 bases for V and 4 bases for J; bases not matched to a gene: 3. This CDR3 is CSASQTSGYNEQFF. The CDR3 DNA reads TGCAGTGCTAGTCAGACTAGCGGGTACAATGAGCAGTTCTTC.

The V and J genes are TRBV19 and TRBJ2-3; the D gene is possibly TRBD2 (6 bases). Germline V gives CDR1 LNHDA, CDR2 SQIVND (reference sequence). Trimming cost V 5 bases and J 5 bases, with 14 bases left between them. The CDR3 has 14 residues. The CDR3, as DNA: TGTGCCAGTAGTTTCTGGGACTCCGGAGATACGCAGTATTTT. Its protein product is CASSFWDSGDTQYF.

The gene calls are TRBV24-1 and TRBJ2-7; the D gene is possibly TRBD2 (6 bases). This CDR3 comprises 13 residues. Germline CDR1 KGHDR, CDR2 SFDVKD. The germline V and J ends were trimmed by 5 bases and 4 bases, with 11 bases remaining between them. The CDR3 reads CATSGPGGYEQYF. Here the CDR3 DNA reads TGTGCCACCAGTGGCCCCGGAGGGTACGAGCAGTACTTC.

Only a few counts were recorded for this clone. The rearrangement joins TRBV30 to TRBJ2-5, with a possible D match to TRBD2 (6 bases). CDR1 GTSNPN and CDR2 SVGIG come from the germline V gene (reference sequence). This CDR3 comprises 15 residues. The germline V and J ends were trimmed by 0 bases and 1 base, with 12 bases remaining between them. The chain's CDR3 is CAWSVVGGSQETQYF. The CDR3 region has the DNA TGTGCCTGGAGTGTAGTCGGGGGTTCCCAAGAGACCCAGTACTTC.

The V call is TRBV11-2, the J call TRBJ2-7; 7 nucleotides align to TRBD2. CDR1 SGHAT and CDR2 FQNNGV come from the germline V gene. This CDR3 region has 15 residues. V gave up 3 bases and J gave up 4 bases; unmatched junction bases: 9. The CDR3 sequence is CASSLGGTGGYEQYF. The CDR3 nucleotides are TGTGCCAGCAGCTTGGGCGGGACGGGGGGTTACGAGCAGTACTTC. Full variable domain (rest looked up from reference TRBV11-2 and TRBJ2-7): EAGVAQSPRYKIIEKRQSVAFWCNPISGHATLYWYQQILGQGPKLLIQFQNNGVVDDSQLPKDRFSAERLKGVDSTLKIQPAKLEDSAVYLCASSLGGTGGYEQYFGPGTRLTVT.

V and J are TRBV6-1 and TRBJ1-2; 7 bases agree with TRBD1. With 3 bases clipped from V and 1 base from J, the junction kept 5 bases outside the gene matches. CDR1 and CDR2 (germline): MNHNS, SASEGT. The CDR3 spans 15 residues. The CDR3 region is CASSETTGNNYGYTF. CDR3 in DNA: TGTGCCAGCAGTGAGACGACAGGGAATAACTATGGCTACACCTTC.

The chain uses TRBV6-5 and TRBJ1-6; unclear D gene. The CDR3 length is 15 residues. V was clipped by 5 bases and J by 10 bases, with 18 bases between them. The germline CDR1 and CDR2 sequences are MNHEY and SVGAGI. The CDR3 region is CASSRGLVHESPLHF. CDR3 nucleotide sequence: TGTGCCAGCAGTCGAGGACTGGTCCATGAATCACCCCTCCACTTT.

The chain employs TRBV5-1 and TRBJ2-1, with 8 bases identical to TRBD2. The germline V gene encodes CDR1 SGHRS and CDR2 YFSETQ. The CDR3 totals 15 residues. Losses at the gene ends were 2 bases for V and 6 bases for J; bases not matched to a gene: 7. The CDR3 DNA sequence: TGCGCCAGCAGCTTAAACACGGGGGGGCCCAATGAGCAGTTCTTC. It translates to CASSLNTGGPNEQFF.

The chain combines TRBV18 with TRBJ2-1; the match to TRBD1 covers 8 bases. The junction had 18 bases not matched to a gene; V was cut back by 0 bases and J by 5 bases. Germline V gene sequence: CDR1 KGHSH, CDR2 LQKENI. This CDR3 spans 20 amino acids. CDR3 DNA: TGTGCCAGCTCACCACCGACGGGTCGGACAGGGCTCGTTGGTGACAATGAGCAGTTCTTC. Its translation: CASSPPTGRTGLVGDNEQFF.

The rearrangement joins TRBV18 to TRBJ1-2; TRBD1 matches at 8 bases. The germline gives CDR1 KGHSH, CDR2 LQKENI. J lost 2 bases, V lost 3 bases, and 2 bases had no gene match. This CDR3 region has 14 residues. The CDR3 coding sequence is TGTGCCAGCTCACCGGGACAGGAGAACTATGGCTACACCTTC. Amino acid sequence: CASSPGQENYGYTF.

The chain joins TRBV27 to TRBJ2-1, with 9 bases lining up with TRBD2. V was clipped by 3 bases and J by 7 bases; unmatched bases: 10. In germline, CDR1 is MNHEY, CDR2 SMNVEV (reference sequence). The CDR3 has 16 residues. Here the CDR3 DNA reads TGTGCCAGCAGTTTCCTACGCGGGGGGGCCGAGAATGAGCAGTTCTTC. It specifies CASSFLRGGAENEQFF.

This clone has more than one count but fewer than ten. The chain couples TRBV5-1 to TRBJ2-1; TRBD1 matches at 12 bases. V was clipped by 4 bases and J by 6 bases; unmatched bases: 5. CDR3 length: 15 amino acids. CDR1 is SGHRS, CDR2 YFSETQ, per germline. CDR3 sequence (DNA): TGCGCCAGCAGCCCCGGGACAGGGGGCCTCAATGAGCAGTTCTTC. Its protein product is CASSPGTGGLNEQFF.

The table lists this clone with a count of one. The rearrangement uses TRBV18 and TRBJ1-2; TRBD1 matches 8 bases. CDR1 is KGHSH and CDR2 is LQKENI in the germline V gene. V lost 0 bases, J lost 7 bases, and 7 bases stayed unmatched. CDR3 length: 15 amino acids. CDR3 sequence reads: CASSPPSDRVSGYTF. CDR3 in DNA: TGTGCCAGCTCACCACCTTCGGACAGGGTCTCTGGCTACACCTTC.

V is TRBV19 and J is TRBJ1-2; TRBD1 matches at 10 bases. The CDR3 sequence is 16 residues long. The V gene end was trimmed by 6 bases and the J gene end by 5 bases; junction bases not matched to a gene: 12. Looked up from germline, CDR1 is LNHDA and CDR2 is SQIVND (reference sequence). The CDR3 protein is CASSLIPGQGPYGYTF. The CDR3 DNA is TGTGCCAGTAGCCTAATACCGGGACAGGGGCCTTATGGCTACACCTTC.

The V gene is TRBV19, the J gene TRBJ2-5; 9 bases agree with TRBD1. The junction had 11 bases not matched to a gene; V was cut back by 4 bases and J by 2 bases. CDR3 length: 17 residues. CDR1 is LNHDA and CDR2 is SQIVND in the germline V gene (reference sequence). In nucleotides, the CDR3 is TGTGCCAGTAGTACCCCCGGGACAGGGTGGGGTCAAGAGACCCAGTACTTC. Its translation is CASSTPGTGWGQETQYF.

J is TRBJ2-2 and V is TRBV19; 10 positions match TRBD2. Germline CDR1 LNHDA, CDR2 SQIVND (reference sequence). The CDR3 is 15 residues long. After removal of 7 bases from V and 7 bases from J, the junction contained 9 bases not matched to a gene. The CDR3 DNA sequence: TGTGCCAGTAAAGCCAGCGGGAGGGTGAACGGGGAGCTGTTTTTT. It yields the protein CASKASGRVNGELFF.

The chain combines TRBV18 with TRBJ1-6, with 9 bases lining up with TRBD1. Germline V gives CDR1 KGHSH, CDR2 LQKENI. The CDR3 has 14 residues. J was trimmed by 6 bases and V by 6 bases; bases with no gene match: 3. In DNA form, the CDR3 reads TGTGCCAGCTCGAGGGACAGGGTTAATTCACCCCTCCACTTT. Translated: CASSRDRVNSPLHF.